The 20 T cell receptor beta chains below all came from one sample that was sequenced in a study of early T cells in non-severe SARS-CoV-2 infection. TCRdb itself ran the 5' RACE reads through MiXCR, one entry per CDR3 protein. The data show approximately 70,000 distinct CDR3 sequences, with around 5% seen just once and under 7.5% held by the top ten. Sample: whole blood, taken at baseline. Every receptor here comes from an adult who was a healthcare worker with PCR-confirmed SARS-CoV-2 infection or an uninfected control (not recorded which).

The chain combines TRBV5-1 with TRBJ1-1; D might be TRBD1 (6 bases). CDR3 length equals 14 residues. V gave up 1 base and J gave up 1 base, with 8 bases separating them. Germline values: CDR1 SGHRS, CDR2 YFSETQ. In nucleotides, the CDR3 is TGCGCCAGCAGCTTGAGGACAGCGAACACTGAAGCTTTCTTT. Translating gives CASSLRTANTEAFF.

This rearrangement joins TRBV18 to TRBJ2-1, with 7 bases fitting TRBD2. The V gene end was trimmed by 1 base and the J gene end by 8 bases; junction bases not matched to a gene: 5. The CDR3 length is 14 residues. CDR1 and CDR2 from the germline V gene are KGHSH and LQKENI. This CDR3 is CASSPREGVYEQFF. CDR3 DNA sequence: TGTGCCAGCTCACCACGGGAGGGTGTGTATGAGCAGTTCTTC.

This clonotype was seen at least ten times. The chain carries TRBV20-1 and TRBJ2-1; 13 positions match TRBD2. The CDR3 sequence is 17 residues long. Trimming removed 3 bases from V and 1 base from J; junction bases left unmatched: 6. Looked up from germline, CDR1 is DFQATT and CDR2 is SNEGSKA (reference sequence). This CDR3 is CSARTSGRPQSYNEQFF. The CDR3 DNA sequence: TGCAGTGCTAGGACTAGCGGGAGGCCCCAATCCTACAATGAGCAGTTCTTC.

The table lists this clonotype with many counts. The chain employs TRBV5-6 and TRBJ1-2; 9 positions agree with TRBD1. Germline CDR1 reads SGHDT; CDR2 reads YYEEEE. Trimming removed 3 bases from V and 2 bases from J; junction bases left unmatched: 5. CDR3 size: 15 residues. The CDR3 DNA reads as TGTGCCAGCAGCTCAGTGGGGACAGGGAACTATGGCTACACCTTC. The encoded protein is CASSSVGTGNYGYTF.

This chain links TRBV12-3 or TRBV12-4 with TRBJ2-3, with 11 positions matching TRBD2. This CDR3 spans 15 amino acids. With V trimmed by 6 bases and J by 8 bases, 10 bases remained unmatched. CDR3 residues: CASSHPGTSGGTQYF. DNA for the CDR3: TGTGCCAGCAGCCACCCCGGGACTAGCGGTGGTACGCAGTATTTT.

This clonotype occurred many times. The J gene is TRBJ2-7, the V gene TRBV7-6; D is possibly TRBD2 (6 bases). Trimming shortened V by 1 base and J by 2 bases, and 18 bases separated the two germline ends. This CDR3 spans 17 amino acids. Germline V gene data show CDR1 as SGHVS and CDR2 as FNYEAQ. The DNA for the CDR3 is TGTGCCAGCAGCTTAGAAGGTTGGGGGAGGACCCCCTACGAGCAGTACTTC. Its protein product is CASSLEGWGRTPYEQYF.

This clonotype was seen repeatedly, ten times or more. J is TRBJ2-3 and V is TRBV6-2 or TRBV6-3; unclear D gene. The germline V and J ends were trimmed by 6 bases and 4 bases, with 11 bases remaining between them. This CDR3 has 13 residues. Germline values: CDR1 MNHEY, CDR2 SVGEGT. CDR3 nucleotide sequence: TGTGCCAGCAGCCCGGTGGTCCCAGATACGCAGTATTTT. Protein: CASSPVVPDTQYF.

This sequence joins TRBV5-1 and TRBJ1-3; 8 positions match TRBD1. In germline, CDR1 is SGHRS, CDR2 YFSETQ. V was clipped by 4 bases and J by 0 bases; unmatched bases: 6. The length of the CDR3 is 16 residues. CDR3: CASSAQTGVSGNTIYF. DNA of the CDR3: TGCGCCAGCAGCGCGCAGACAGGGGTCTCTGGAAACACCATATATTTT. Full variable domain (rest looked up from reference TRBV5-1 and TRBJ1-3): KAGVTQTPRYLIKTRGQQVTLSCSPISGHRSVSWYQQTPGQGLQFLFEYFSETQRNKGNFPGRFSGRQFSNSRSEMNVSTLELGDSALYLCASSAQTGVSGNTIYFGEGSWLTVV.

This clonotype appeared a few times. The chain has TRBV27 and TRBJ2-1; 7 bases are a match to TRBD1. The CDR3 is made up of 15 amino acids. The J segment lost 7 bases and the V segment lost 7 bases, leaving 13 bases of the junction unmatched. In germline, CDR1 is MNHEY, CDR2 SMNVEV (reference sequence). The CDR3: CASNPMDRSGNEQFF. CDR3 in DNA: TGTGCCAGCAATCCGATGGACAGGTCGGGGAATGAGCAGTTCTTC.

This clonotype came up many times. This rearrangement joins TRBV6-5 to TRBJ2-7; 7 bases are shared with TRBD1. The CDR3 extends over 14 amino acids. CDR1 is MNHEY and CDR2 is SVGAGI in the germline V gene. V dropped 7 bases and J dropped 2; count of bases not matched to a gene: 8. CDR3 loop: CASTRDSPTYEQYF. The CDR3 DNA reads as TGTGCCAGCACCCGGGACAGTCCTACCTACGAGCAGTACTTC.

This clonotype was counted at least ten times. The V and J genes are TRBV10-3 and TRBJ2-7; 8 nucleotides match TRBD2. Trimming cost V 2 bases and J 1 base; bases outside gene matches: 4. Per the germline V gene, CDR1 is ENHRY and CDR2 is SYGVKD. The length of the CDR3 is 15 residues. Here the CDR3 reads CAISETSGISYEQYF. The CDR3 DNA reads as TGTGCCATCAGTGAGACTAGCGGAATTTCCTACGAGCAGTACTTC.

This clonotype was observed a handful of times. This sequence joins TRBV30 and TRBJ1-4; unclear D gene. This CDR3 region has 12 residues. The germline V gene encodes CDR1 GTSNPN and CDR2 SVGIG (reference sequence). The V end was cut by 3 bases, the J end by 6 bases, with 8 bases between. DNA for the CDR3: TGTGCCTGGAGCCCCGGGGATGAAAAACTGTTTTTT. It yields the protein CAWSPGDEKLFF.

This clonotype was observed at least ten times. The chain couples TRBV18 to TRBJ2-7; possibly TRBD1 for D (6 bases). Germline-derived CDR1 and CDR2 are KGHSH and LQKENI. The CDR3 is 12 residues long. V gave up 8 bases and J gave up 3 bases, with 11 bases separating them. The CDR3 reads CASSPRGYEQYF. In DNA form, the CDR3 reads TGTGCCAGCAGCCCCAGGGGCTACGAGCAGTACTTC.

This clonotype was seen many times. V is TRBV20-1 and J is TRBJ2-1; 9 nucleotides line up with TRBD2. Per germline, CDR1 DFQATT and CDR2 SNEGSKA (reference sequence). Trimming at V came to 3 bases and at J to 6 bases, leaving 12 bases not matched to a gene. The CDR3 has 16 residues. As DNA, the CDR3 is TGCAGTGCTAGCCCTGCGCCGGGACTAGCCGTCAATGAGCAGTTCTTC. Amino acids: CSASPAPGLAVNEQFF.

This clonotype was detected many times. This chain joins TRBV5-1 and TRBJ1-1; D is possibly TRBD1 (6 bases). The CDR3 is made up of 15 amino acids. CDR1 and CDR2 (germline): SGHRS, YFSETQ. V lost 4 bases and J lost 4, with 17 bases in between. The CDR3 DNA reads TGCGCCAGCAGCCCGGCGGGGGGGCGTGTCACTGAAGCTTTCTTT. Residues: CASSPAGGRVTEAFF.

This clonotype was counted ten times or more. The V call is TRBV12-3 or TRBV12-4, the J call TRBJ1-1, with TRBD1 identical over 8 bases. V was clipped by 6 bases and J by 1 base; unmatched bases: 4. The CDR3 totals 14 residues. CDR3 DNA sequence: TGTGCCAGCAGAGTCGGACAGGGGAACACTGAAGCTTTCTTT. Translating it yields CASRVGQGNTEAFF.

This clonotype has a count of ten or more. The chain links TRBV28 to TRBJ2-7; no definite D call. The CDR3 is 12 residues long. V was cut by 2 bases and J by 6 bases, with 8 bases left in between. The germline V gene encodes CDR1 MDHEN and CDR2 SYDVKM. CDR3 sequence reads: CASSLALSEQYF. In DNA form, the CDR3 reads TGTGCCAGCAGTTTAGCCCTCTCCGAGCAGTACTTC.

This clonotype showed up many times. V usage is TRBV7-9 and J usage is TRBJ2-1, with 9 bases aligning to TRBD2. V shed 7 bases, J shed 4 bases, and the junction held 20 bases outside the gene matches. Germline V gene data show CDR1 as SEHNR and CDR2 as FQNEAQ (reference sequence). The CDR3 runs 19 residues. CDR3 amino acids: CASISGLAGRGPGYNEQFF. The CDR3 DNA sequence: TGTGCCAGCATCTCCGGGCTAGCGGGAAGAGGCCCCGGGTACAATGAGCAGTTCTTC. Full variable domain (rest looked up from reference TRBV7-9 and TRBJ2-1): DTGVSQNPRHKITKRGQNVTFRCDPISEHNRLYWYRQTLGQGPEFLTYFQNEAQLEKSRLLSDRFSAERPKGSFSTLEIQRTEQGDSAMYLCASISGLAGRGPGYNEQFFGPGTRLTVL.

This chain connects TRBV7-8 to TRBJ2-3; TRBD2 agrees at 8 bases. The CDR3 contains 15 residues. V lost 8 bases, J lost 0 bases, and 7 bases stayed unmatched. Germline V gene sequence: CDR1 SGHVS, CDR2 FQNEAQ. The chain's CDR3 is CASSPGGGSTDTQYF. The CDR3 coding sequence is TGTGCCAGCTCCCCCGGGGGGGGGAGCACAGATACGCAGTATTTT. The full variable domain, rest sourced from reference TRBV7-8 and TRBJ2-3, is GAGVSQSPRYKVAKRGQDVALRCDPISGHVSLFWYQQALGQGPEFLTYFQNEAQLDKSGLPSDRFFAERPEGSVSTLKIQRTQQEDSAVYLCASSPGGGSTDTQYFGPGTRLTVL.

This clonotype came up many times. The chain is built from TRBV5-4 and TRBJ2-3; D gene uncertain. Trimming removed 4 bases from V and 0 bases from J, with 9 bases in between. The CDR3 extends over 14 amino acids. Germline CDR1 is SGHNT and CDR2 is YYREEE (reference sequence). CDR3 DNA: TGTGCCAGCAGCGCTCACCTGAGCACAGATACGCAGTATTTT. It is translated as CASSAHLSTDTQYF.